The 14 T cell receptor beta chains presented below share a single source sample, sequenced in a study of monozygotic twins with inflammatory bowel disease. TCRdb re-called the 5' RACE reads, yielding one record per CDR3 amino acid sequence without DNA. This sample's table has 350,000 to 550,000 distinct CDR3 sequences. The sample comprised blood. Source of these receptors: a human donor with ulcerative colitis or Crohn's disease, or a healthy co-twin of an affected twin (not recorded which).

The chain links TRBV5-4 to TRBJ2-3; TCRdb proposes TRBD1, but this gene call is untestable without DNA. This CDR3 comprises 14 residues. In germline, CDR1 is SGHNT, CDR2 YYREEE (reference sequence). CDR3 region: CASSSWTGADTQYF.

The J gene is TRBJ1-4, the V gene TRBV6-5; TCRdb names TRBD1, which stays unverified in the absence of DNA. This CDR3 region has 15 residues. Per the germline V gene, CDR1 is MNHEY and CDR2 is SVGAGI. The CDR3 loop is CASSCSSQGGEKLFF.

J is TRBJ1-2 and V is TRBV29-1; TCRdb indicates TRBD1, and absent DNA this call remains unverified. The CDR3 has 15 amino acids. CDR1 and CDR2 from the germline V gene are SQVTM and ANQGSEA. CDR3 sequence: CSVVSDSLGKYGYTF.

V usage is TRBV10-3 and J usage is TRBJ2-3; the D call from TCRdb, TRBD1, cannot be confirmed without DNA. The CDR3 is 13 amino acids. The germline V gene has CDR1 ENHRY and CDR2 SYGVKD. The CDR3 region is CAISTGGWDTQYF.

This CDR3 is CASSLVGTGEHEQFF. The chain recombines TRBV7-2 with TRBJ2-1; checking the TCRdb D call of TRBD1 is not possible without DNA. Germline CDR1 is SGHTA and CDR2 is FQGNSA. The CDR3 spans 15 residues.

CDR3 sequence reads: CATSRGTGPIYNEQFF. The chain recombines TRBV15 with TRBJ2-1; TCRdb gives TRBD1 as the D gene, but with no DNA this cannot be confirmed. CDR3 size: 16 residues. Germline CDR1 is LNHNV and CDR2 is YYDKDF (reference sequence).

The gene calls are TRBV24-1 and TRBJ2-4; the D call from TCRdb, TRBD1, cannot be confirmed without DNA. The CDR3 is made up of 15 amino acids. CDR1 KGHDR and CDR2 SFDVKD come from the germline V gene. CDR3 region: CATSDGGRTGNIQYF.

The chain links TRBV3-1 to TRBJ1-3. This CDR3 region has 16 residues. CDR1 and CDR2 from the germline V gene are LGHDT and YNNKEL (reference sequence). Here the CDR3 reads CASTRGGVISGNTIYF. The variable domain in full, completed from reference TRBV3-1 and TRBJ1-3, reads DTAVSQTPKYLVTQMGNDKSIKCEQNLGHDTMYWYKQDSKKFLKIMFSYNNKELIINETVPNRFSPKSPDKAHLNLHINSLELGDSAVYFCASTRGGVISGNTIYFGEGSWLTVV.

V and J are TRBV29-1 and TRBJ2-2. The length of the CDR3 is 13 residues. The germline V gene encodes CDR1 SQVTM and CDR2 ANQGSEA. CDR3 sequence: CSVDTGNTGELFF.

The chain carries TRBV7-9 and TRBJ1-1; TCRdb indicates TRBD1, and absent DNA this call remains unverified. This CDR3 has 14 amino acids. Looked up from germline, CDR1 is SEHNR and CDR2 is FQNEAQ (reference sequence). The CDR3 sequence: CASIPGTGDTEAFF.

The CDR3 region is CASSLTGRGSSYEQYF. The rearrangement uses TRBV5-4 and TRBJ2-7; TCRdb outputs TRBD1, but without DNA this stays unchecked. This CDR3 is 16 amino acids long. In germline, CDR1 is SGHNT, CDR2 YYREEE (reference sequence).

The chain recombines TRBV12-3 or TRBV12-4 with TRBJ2-7. The CDR3 covers 15 residues. The CDR3 loop is CASSFGSGPFYEQYF.

V and J are TRBV7-2 and TRBJ1-5; the TRBD1 assignment by TCRdb is unverifiable without DNA. CDR3 size: 16 residues. Germline V gives CDR1 SGHTA, CDR2 FQGNSA. CDR3 sequence: CASSPFAGGEGQPQHF.

The chain carries TRBV28 and TRBJ2-1; the TCRdb call, TRBD2, lacks DNA for checking. Germline CDR1 MDHEN, CDR2 SYDVKM. The CDR3 has 12 residues. Here the CDR3 reads CASRDSVGEQFF.